One and the same sample provided the 3 T cell receptor beta chains below, sequenced in a study of vaccination and CD4 T cells after COVID-19. Cultured CD4+ T cells had their DNA profiled by the Oncomine TCR Beta short-read assay. It was from cultured CD4+ T cells that genomic DNA was extracted. TCRdb ran MiXCR on the PCR reads and lists one entry per CDR3 protein. The sample comprises thousands of distinct CDR3 sequences, about 30% of which are singletons, and around a third rests with the top ten. Their recognized antigens are unknown. As to treatment: approximately nine-day PBMC culture with coronavirus spike peptide pools or control peptides (ViraFEST assay). Samples of CD4+ T cells were obtained from the unexposed donor before the COVID-19 pandemic (2011-2018). The specimen was CD4+ T cells from blood, cultured in vitro. These receptor sequences come from a human donor in good health.

The chain carries TRBV7-6 and TRBJ1-1; perhaps TRBD1 as D (6 bases). The CDR3 runs 18 residues. Germline V gene lookup returns CDR1 SGHVS and CDR2 FNYEAQ. V was cut by 3 bases and J by 4 bases, with 24 bases left in between. The CDR3, as DNA: TGTGCCAGCAGCTTTAGTCAGGGGATATTAGATCGTGGCACTGAAGCTTTCTTT. Protein sequence: CASSFSQGILDRGTEAFF.

In this sample, this clonotype turned up a few times. This chain connects TRBV6-2 or TRBV6-3 to TRBJ2-2, with a possible D match to TRBD2 (6 bases). Germline V gene data show CDR1 as MNHEY and CDR2 as SVGEGT. V was cut by 6 bases and J by 4 bases, with 9 bases left in between. This CDR3 contains 13 residues. For the CDR3, the DNA is TGTGCCAGCAGACGACTAGGCACCGGGGAGCTGTTTTTT. It yields the protein CASRRLGTGELFF.

This clonotype was seen a few times. This chain links TRBV28 with TRBJ1-2, with D possibly TRBD1 on 5 matching bases. The CDR3 has 12 amino acids. Trimming shortened V by 2 bases and J by 8 bases, and 9 bases separated the two germline ends. Looked up from germline, CDR1 is MDHEN and CDR2 is SYDVKM. This chain's CDR3 is CASSLGGGGYTF. CDR3 bases: TGTGCCAGCAGTTTAGGGGGAGGAGGCTACACCTTC.